This entry is about one TCR beta chain. The CDR3 consists of 12 residues. V lost 6 bases and J 9 bases, leaving 12 bases between the germline ends. This entry comes from a study of control samples from healthy donors and cancer patients. The protocol was immunoSEQ multiplex PCR, while the TCRdb copy is restricted to in-frame clones and leaves out a portion. The sample consists of about 110,000 clones, about 89% of them appearing once. Sequenced: blood. This chain connects TRBV12-3 or TRBV12-4 to TRBJ2-1; TRBD1 is a possible D gene (6 bases). This sequence originates from a woman between 45 and 60 years old in good health. The CDR3 region is CASSSGDREQFF. CDR3 sequence (DNA): TGTGCCAGCAGCTCAGGGGATCGTGAGCAGTTCTTC.